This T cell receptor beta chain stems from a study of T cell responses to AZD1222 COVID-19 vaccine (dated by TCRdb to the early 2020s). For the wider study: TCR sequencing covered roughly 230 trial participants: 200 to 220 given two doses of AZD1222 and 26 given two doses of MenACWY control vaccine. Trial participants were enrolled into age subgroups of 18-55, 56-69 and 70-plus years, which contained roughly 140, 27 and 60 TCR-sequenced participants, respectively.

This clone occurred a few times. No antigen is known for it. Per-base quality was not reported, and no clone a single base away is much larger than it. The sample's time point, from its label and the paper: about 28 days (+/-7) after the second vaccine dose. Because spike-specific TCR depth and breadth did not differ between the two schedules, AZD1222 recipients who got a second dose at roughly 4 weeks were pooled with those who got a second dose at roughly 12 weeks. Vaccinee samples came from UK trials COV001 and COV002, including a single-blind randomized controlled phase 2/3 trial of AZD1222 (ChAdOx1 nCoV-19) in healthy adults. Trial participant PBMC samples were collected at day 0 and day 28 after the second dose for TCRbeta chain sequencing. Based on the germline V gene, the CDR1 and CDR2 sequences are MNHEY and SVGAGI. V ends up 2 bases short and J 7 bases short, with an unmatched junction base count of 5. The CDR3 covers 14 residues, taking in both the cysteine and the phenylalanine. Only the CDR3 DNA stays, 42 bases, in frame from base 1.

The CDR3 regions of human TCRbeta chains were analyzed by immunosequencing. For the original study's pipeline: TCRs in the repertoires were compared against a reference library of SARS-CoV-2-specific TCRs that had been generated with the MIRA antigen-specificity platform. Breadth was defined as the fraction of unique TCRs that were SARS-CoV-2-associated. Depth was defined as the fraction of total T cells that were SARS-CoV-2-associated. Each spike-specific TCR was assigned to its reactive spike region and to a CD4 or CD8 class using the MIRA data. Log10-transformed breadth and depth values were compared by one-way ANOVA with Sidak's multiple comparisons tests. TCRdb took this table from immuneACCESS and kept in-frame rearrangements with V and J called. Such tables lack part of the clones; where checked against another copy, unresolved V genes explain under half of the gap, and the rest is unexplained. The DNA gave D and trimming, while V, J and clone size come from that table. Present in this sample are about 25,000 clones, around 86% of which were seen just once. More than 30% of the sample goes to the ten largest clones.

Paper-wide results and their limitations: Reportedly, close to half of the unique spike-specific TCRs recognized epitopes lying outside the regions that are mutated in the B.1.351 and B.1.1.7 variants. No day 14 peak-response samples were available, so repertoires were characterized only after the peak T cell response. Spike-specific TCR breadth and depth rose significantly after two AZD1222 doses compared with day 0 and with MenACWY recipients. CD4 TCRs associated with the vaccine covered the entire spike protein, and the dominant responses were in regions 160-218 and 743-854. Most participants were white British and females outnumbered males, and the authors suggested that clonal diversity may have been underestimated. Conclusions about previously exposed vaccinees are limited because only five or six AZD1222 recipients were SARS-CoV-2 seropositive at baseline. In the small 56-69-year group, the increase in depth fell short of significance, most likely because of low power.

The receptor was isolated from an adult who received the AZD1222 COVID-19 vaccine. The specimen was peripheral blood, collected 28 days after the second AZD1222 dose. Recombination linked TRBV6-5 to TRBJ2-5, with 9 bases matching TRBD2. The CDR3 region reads CASSYGREGATQYF. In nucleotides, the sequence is TGTGCCAGCAGTTACGGGCGGGAGGGTGCGACCCAGTACTTC.